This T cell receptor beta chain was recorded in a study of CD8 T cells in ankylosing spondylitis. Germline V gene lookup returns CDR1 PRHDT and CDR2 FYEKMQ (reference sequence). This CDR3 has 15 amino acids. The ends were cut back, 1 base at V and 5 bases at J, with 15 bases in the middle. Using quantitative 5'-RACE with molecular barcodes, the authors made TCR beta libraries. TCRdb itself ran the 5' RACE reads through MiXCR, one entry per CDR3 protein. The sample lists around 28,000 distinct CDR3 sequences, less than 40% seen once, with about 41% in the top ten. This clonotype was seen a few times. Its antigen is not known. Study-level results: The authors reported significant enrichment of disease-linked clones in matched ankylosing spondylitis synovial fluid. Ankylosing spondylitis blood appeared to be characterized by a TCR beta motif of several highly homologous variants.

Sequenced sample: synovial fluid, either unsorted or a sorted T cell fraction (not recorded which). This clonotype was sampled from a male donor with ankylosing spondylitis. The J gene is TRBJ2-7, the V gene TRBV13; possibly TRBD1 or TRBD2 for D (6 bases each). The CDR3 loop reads CASSLVAGGSDEQYF. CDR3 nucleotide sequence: TGTGCCAGCAGCTTAGTTGCCGGGGGCAGCGACGAGCAGTACTTC. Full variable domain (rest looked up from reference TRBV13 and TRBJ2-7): AAGVIQSPRHLIKEKRETATLKCYPIPRHDTVYWYQQGPGQDPQFLISFYEKMQSDKGSIPDRFSAQQFSDYHSELNMSSLELGDSALYFCASSLVAGGSDEQYFGPGTRLTVT.